The rows below give T cell receptor beta chains drawn from one sample of a study of blood T cell repertoires in COVID-19. Assay used: immunoSEQ multiplex PCR; TCRdb lists only in-frame clones, some missing. The data contain a few hundred thousand clones, roughly 85% of them singletons. Material: peripheral blood. The receptor source for this set is a woman aged 70-85 years with COVID-19, enrolled during active disease. CDR3s include the opening cysteine and the closing phenylalanine or tryptophan. A D gene is named only where the DNA matches it firmly. For some rows the clone size is stated as once, few or many, or as a class when expanded; others skip it.

D gene	V gene	clone size	J gene	CDR3 protein	CDR3 DNA
TRBD1	TRBV5-4	.	TRBJ2-1	CASSARRTGGYNEQFF	TGTGCCAGCAGCGCACGCCGGACAGGGGGCTACAATGAGCAGTTCTTC
TRBD1	TRBV5-4	.	TRBJ2-7	CASSLTGGGTYEQYF	TGTGCCAGCAGCTTGACAGGGGGCGGTACCTACGAGCAGTACTTC
.	TRBV6-5	.	TRBJ2-5	CASSIDRLPETQYF	TGTGCCAGCAGCATAGACAGACTCCCAGAGACCCAGTACTTC
.	TRBV6-2/TRBV6-3	few	TRBJ2-4	CASSYRGEGDIQYF	TGTGCCAGCAGTTATCGGGGAGAGGGAGACATTCAGTACTTC
TRBD1	TRBV3-1/TRBV3-2	few	TRBJ1-1	CASSQLGQRDTEAFF	TGTGCCAGCAGCCAACTGGGACAGCGGGACACTGAAGCTTTCTTT
.	TRBV19	.	TRBJ1-1	CASSIGTLSPEAFF	TGTGCCAGTAGTATAGGGACTCTGAGCCCTGAAGCTTTCTTT
.	TRBV19	few	TRBJ1-2	CASTRVEGLGGYTF	TGTGCCAGTACTCGCGTGGAGGGCCTCGGTGGCTACACCTTC
TRBD1	TRBV5-1	.	TRBJ2-1	CASSRGTGAYNEQFF	TGCGCCAGCAGCCGCGGGACAGGGGCCTACAATGAGCAGTTCTTC
.	TRBV5-8	.	TRBJ1-1	CASSARRRTNTEAFF	TGTGCCAGCAGCGCAAGACGGAGAACGAACACTGAAGCTTTCTTT
.	TRBV7-6	.	TRBJ2-2	CASSEGRMTGGELFF	TGTGCCAGCAGCGAGGGACGGATGACAGGCGGGGAGCTGTTTTTT
.	TRBV7-2	.	TRBJ2-1	CASSLGPASYGNEQFF	TGTGCCAGCAGCTTAGGACCGGCCTCATACGGGAATGAGCAGTTCTTC
TRBD1	TRBV4-2	once	TRBJ1-5	CASSQEDRANQPQHF	TGTGCCAGCAGCCAAGAGGACAGGGCTAACCAGCCCCAGCATTTT
TRBD2	TRBV5-4	.	TRBJ2-5	CASSSSLAALETQYF	TGTGCCAGCAGCTCCTCTCTAGCGGCTCTAGAGACCCAGTACTTC
.	TRBV5-6	.	TRBJ1-1	CASSLAGGRTEAFF	TGTGCCAGCAGCTTGGCGGGGGGTCGCACTGAAGCTTTCTTT
TRBD2	TRBV7-2	few	TRBJ2-1	CASRPAGVSYNEQFF	TGTGCCAGCAGACCCGCGGGAGTCTCCTACAATGAGCAGTTCTTC
.	TRBV3-1/TRBV3-2	.	TRBJ2-1	CASSQFTGPTYNEQFF	TGTGCCAGCAGCCAGTTTACAGGGCCTACCTACAATGAGCAGTTCTTC
.	TRBV7-9	.	TRBJ2-5	CASSFGSEGAWETQYF	TGTGCCAGCAGCTTTGGTTCGGAGGGGGCGTGGGAGACCCAGTACTTC
TRBD2	TRBV7-6	.	TRBJ2-5	CASSDRGRAKQETQYF	TGTGCCAGCAGCGACCGAGGGAGGGCAAAACAAGAGACCCAGTACTTC
.	TRBV11-2	few	TRBJ2-7	CASSRTTDGIYEQYF	TGTGCCAGCAGCCGAACGACGGACGGGATCTACGAGCAGTACTTC
.	TRBV6-6	.	TRBJ1-1	CASSWRGETEAFF	TGTGCCAGCAGTTGGAGGGGAGAAACTGAAGCTTTCTTT
TRBD1	TRBV15	.	TRBJ2-7	CATSGGQGNSYEQYF	TGTGCCACCAGCGGCGGACAGGGGAACTCCTACGAGCAGTACTTC
.	TRBV7-6	.	TRBJ2-3	CASSLEGGISDTQYF	TGTGCCAGCAGCTTAGAGGGGGGGATTTCAGATACGCAGTATTTT
.	TRBV20-1	.	TRBJ2-7	CSARQGTEQYF	TGCAGTGCTAGACAGGGAACCGAGCAGTACTTC
TRBD1	TRBV2	few	TRBJ1-4	CASSVLTGQISTNEKLFF	TGTGCCAGCAGTGTCCTAACGGGACAGATATCAACTAATGAAAAACTGTTTTTT
.	TRBV3-1/TRBV3-2	.	TRBJ1-2	CASSQEVGLYGYTF	TGTGCCAGCAGCCAAGAGGTGGGACTCTATGGCTACACCTTC
.	TRBV7-8	.	TRBJ2-2	CASSLRSGTPSNTGELFF	TGTGCCAGCAGCTTAAGATCCGGGACACCTTCGAACACCGGGGAGCTGTTTTTT
.	TRBV7-9	.	TRBJ2-3	CASSLGPGGSFGYTQYF	TGTGCCAGCAGCTTAGGACCGGGTGGTTCTTTCGGTTATACGCAGTATTTT
.	TRBV4-3	once	TRBJ1-1	CASSHSKGVNTEAFF	TGCGCCAGCAGCCATTCCAAGGGGGTGAACACTGAAGCTTTCTTT
.	TRBV24-1	.	TRBJ2-1	CATSDPGTLEQFF	TGTGCCACCAGTGACCCTGGGACACTTGAGCAGTTCTTC
.	TRBV19	.	TRBJ2-7	CASTLKETPNEQYF	TGTGCCAGTACCCTTAAGGAGACTCCAAACGAGCAGTACTTC
.	TRBV27	.	TRBJ2-5	CASSLQGGVQETQYF	TGTGCCAGCAGTCTACAGGGGGGGGTTCAAGAGACCCAGTACTTC
TRBD2	TRBV6-2/TRBV6-3	.	TRBJ2-5	CASSYQGTNQETQYF	TGTGCCAGCAGTTACCAAGGGACTAACCAAGAGACCCAGTACTTC
TRBD2	TRBV29-1	.	TRBJ2-1	CSVEVGSSGVDEQFF	TGCAGCGTTGAAGTCGGAAGTAGCGGGGTAGATGAGCAGTTCTTC
.	TRBV6-2/TRBV6-3	.	TRBJ2-6	CASSRYQQGPGANVLTF	TGTGCCAGCAGCCGATATCAACAGGGACCTGGGGCCAACGTCCTGACTTTC
.	TRBV24-1	.	TRBJ1-5	CATSDSRGGQPQHF	TGTGCCACCAGTGATTCGAGGGGAGGTCAGCCCCAGCATTTT
TRBD1	TRBV5-4	.	TRBJ2-6	CASSSRQGEGSGANVLTF	TGTGCCAGCAGTTCAAGACAGGGTGAGGGCTCTGGGGCCAACGTCCTGACTTTC
.	TRBV13	.	TRBJ1-1	CASSRQTGRRTEAFF	TGTGCCAGCAGCCGCCAGACAGGCCGGAGGACTGAAGCTTTCTTT
TRBD1	TRBV6-1	.	TRBJ1-2	CASSDPPGQGDYGYTF	TGTGCCAGCAGTGACCCTCCGGGACAGGGAGACTATGGCTACACCTTC